The clone carrying this TCR beta chain was seen ten or more times. Its target is unknown. Time point given: newly diagnosed GD, antithyroid drugs for less than 3 months. PBMC-derived RNA was used for the TCR library. The authors drew 7 to 10 milliliters of peripheral blood into EDTA tubes. To make TCR beta libraries, researchers used iRepertoire HTBI primers and Arm-PCR of CDR3 regions. One entry per CDR3 protein results from TCRdb running MiXCR on the multiplex PCR reads. The sample has just over 600,000 distinct CDR3 sequences; 15% to 20% are singletons. This sample was included in a study of regulatory T cells in long-lasting Graves disease. Study-wide context: For a period under 3 months, newly diagnosed Graves' patients had taken antithyroid drugs. General study points: The TCR repertoire of persistent Graves' patients was less diverse than that of newly diagnosed ones.

The V segment lost 5 bases and the J segment 4 bases; nucleotides outside the gene matches: 9. Germline V lookup: CDR1 DFQATT, CDR2 SNEGSKA (reference sequence). This CDR3 region has 15 residues. These data were also reused for a study on T cells in Graves' hyperthyroidism and ophthalmopathy. That report notes: A set of HTBI primers served as the primers for a first-round RT-PCR of the TCR CDR3.

The sequencing here drew on peripheral blood mononuclear cells (PBMCs), taken at new diagnosis, from a patient treated with antithyroid drugs. This chain uses TRBV20-1 with TRBJ2-5, with 11 bases aligning to TRBD2. The sequence came from a woman in her thirties with Graves disease. The DNA for the CDR3 is TGCAGTGCTGGCACTAGCGGGAGAATTGGAGAGACCCAGTACTTC. Its protein is CSAGTSGRIGETQYF.